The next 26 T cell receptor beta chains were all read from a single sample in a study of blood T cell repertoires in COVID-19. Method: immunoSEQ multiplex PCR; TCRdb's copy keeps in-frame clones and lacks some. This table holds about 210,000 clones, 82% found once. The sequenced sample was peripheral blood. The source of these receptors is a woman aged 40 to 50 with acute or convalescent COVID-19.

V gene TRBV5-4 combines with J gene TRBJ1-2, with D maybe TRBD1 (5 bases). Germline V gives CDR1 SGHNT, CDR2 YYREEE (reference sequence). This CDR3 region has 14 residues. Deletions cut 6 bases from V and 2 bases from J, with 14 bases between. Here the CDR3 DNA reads TGTGCCAGCATCCCGTCGGACACCAACTATGGCTACACCTTC. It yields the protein CASIPSDTNYGYTF.

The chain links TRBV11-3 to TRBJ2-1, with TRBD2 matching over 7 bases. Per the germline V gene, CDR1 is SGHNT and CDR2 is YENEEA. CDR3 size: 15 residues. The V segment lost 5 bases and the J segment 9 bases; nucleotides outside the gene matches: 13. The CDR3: CASSPRAERGGEQFF. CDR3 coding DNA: TGTGCCAGCAGCCCACGTGCTGAGCGGGGAGGTGAGCAGTTCTTC.

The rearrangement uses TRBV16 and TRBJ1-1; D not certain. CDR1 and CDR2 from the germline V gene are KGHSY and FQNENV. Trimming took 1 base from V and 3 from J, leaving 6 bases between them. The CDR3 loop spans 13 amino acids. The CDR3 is CASSQYRDTEAFF. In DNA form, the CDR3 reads TGTGCCAGCAGCCAATACCGGGACACTGAAGCTTTCTTT. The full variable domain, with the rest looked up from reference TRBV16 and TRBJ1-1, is GEEVAQTPKHLVRGEGQKAKLYCAPIKGHSYVFWYQQVLKNEFKFLISFQNENVFDETGMPKERFSAKCLPNSPCSLEIQATKLEDSAVYFCASSQYRDTEAFFGQGTRLTVV.

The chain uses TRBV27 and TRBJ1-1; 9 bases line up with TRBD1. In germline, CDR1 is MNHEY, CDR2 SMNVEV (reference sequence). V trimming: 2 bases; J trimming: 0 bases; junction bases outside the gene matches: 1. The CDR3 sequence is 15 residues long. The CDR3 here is CASSLGQGLNTEAFF. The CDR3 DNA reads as TGTGCCAGCAGTTTAGGACAGGGGCTGAACACTGAAGCTTTCTTT.

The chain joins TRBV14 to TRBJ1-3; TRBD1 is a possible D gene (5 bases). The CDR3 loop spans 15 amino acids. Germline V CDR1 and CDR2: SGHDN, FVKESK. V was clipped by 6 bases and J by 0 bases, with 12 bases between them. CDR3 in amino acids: CASRRGRFSGNTIYF. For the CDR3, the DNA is TGTGCCAGCAGGCGGGGACGGTTCTCTGGAAACACCATATATTTT.

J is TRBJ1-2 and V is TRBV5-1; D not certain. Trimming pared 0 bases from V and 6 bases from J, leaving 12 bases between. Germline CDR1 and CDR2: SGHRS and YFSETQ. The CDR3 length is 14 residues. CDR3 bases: TGCGCCAGCAGCTTGGGTAACAGTGCCCATGGCTACACCTTC. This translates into CASSLGNSAHGYTF. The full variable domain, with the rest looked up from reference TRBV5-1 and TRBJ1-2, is KAGVTQTPRYLIKTRGQQVTLSCSPISGHRSVSWYQQTPGQGLQFLFEYFSETQRNKGNFPGRFSGRQFSNSRSEMNVSTLELGDSALYLCASSLGNSAHGYTFGSGTRLTVV.

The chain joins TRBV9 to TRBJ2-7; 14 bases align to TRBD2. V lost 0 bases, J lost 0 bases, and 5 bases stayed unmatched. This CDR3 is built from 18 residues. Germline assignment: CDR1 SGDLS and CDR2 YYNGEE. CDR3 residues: CASSVGTSGRKSSYEQYF. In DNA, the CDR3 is TGTGCCAGCAGCGTAGGGACTAGCGGGAGGAAGAGCTCCTACGAGCAGTACTTC. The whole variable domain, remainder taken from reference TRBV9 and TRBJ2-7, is DSGVTQTPKHLITATGQRVTLRCSPRSGDLSVYWYQQSLDQGLQFLIQYYNGEERAKGNILERFSAQQFPDLHSELNLSSLELGDSALYFCASSVGTSGRKSSYEQYFGPGTRLTVT.

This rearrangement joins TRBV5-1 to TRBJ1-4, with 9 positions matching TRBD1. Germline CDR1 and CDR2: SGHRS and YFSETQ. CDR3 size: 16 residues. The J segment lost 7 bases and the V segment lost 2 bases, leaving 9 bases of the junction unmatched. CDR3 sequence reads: CASSFGQGNMGEKLFF. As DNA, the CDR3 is TGCGCCAGCAGCTTTGGACAGGGGAATATGGGTGAAAAACTGTTTTTT. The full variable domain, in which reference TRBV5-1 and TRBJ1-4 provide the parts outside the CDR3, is KAGVTQTPRYLIKTRGQQVTLSCSPISGHRSVSWYQQTPGQGLQFLFEYFSETQRNKGNFPGRFSGRQFSNSRSEMNVSTLELGDSALYLCASSFGQGNMGEKLFFGSGTQLSVL.

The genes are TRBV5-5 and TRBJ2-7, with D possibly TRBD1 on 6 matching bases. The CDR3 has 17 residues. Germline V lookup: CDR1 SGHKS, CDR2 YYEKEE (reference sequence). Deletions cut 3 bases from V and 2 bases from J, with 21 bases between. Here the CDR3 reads CASSSHLGQGSTYEQYF. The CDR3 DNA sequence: TGTGCCAGCAGCTCTCACCTAGGGCAGGGGAGTACCTACGAGCAGTACTTC.

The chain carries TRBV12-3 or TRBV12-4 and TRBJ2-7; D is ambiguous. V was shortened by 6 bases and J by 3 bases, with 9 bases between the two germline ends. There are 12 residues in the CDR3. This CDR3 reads CASSKTSYEQYF. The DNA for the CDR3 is TGTGCCAGCAGCAAAACGAGCTACGAGCAGTACTTC.

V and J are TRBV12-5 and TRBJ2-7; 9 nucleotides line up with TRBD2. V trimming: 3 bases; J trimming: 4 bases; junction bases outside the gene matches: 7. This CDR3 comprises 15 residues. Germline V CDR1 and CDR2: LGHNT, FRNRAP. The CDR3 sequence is CASGFGGGGNYEQYF. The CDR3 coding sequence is TGTGCTAGTGGTTTTGGCGGGGGGGGAAATTACGAGCAGTACTTC.

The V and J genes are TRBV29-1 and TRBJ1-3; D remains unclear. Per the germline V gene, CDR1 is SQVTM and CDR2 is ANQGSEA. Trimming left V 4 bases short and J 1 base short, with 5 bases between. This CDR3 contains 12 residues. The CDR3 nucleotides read TGCAGCGTTGGAGGGTCTGGAAACACCATATATTTT. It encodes CSVGGSGNTIYF. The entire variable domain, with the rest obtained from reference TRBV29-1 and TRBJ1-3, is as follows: SAVISQKPSRDICQRGTSLTIQCQVDSQVTMMFWYRQQPGQSLTLIATANQGSEATYESGFVIDKFPISRPNLTFSTLTVSNMSPEDSSIYLCSVGGSGNTIYFGEGSWLTVV.

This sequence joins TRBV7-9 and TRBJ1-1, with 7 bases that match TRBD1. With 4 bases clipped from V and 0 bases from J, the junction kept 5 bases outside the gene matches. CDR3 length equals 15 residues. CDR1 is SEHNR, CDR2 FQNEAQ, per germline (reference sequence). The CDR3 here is CASSSQTGLNTEAFF. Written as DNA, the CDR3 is TGTGCCAGCAGCTCCCAGACAGGGTTGAACACTGAAGCTTTCTTT. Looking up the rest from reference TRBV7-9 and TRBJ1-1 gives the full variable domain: DTGVSQNPRHKITKRGQNVTFRCDPISEHNRLYWYRQTLGQGPEFLTYFQNEAQLEKSRLLSDRFSAERPKGSFSTLEIQRTEQGDSAMYLCASSSQTGLNTEAFFGQGTRLTVV.

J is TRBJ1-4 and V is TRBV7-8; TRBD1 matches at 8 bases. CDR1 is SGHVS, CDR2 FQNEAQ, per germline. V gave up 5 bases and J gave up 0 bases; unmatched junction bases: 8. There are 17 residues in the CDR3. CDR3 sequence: CASSHRQGRATNEKLFF. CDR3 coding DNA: TGTGCCAGCAGCCATCGACAGGGGCGTGCAACTAATGAAAAACTGTTTTTT.

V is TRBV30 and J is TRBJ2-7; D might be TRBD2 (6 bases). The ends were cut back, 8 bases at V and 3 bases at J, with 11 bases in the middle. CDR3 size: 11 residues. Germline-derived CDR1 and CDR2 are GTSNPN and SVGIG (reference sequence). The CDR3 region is CAGGRLYEQYF. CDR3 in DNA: TGTGCCGGAGGGCGGCTCTACGAGCAGTACTTC.

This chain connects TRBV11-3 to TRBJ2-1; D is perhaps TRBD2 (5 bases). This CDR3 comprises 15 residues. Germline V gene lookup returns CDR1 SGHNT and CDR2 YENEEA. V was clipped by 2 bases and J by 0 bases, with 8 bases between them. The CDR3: CASSLTGSSYNEQFF. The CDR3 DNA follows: TGTGCCAGCAGCTTAACGGGGAGCTCCTACAATGAGCAGTTCTTC.

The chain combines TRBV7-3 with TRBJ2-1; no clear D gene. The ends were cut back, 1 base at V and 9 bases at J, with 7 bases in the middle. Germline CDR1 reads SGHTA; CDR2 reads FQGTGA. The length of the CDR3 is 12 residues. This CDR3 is CASSLNRFEQFF. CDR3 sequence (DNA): TGTGCCAGCAGCTTAAATCGGTTTGAGCAGTTCTTC.

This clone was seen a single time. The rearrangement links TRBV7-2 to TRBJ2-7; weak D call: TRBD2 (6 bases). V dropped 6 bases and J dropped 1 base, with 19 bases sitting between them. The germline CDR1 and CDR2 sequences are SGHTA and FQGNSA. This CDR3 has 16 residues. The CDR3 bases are TGTGCCAGCAGTTGGCGTGTTGCGGGGATGTCCTACGAGCAGTACTTC. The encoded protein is CASSWRVAGMSYEQYF.

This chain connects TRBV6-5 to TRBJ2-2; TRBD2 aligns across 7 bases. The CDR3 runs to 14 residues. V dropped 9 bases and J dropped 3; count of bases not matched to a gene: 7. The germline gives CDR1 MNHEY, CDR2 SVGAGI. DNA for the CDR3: TGTGCCAGGAGACTAGCTCCTGACACCGGGGAGCTGTTTTTT. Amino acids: CARRLAPDTGELFF.

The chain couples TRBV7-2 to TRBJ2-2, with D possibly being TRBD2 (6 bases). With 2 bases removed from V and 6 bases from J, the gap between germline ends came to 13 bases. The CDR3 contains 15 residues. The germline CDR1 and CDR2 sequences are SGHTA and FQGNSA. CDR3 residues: CASSLSNTGAGELFF. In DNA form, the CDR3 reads TGTGCCAGCAGCTTATCTAATACGGGGGCCGGGGAGCTGTTTTTT.

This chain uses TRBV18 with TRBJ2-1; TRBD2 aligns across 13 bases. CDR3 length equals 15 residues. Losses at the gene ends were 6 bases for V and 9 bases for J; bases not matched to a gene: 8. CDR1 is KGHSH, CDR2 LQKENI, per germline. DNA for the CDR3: TGTGCCAGCTCCCCTACTAGCGGGAGGGCCGGTGAGCAGTTCTTC. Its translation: CASSPTSGRAGEQFF.

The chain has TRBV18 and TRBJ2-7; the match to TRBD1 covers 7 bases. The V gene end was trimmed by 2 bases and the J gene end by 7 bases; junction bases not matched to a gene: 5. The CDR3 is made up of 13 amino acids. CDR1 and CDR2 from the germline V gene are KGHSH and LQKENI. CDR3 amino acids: CASSPGQAKEQYF. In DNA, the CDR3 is TGTGCCAGCTCACCAGGACAGGCTAAGGAGCAGTACTTC. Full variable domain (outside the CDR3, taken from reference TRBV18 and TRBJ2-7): NAGVMQNPRHLVRRRGQEARLRCSPMKGHSHVYWYRQLPEEGLKFMVYLQKENIIDESGMPKERFSAEFPKEGPSILRIQQVVRGDSAAYFCASSPGQAKEQYFGPGTRLTVT.

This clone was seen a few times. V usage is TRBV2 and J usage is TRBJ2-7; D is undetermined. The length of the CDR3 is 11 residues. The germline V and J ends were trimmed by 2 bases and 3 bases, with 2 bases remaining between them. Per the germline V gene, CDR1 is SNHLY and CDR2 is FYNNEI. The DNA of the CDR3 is TGTGCCAGCAGTGAACTCTACGAGCAGTACTTC. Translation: CASSELYEQYF.

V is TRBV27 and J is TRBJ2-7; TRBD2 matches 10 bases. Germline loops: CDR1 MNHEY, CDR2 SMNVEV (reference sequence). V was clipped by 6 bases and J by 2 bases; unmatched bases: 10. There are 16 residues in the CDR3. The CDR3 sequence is CASSKNLAGETYEQYF. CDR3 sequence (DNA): TGTGCCAGCAGCAAAAACCTAGCGGGAGAGACCTACGAGCAGTACTTC.

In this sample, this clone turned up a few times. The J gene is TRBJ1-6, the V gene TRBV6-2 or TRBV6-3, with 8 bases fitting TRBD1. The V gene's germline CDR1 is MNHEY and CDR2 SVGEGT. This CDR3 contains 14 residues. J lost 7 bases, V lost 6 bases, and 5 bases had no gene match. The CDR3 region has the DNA TGTGCCAGCAGCGCGGGACAGGCCAATTCACCCCTCCACTTT. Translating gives CASSAGQANSPLHF.

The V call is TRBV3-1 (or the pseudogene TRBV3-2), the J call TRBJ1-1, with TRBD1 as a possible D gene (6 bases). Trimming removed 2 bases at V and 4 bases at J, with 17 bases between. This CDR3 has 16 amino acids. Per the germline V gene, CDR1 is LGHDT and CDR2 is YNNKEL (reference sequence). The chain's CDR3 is CASSQRLGGRSTEAFF. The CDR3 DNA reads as TGTGCCAGCAGCCAACGCCTAGGGGGTAGGAGCACTGAAGCTTTCTTT.